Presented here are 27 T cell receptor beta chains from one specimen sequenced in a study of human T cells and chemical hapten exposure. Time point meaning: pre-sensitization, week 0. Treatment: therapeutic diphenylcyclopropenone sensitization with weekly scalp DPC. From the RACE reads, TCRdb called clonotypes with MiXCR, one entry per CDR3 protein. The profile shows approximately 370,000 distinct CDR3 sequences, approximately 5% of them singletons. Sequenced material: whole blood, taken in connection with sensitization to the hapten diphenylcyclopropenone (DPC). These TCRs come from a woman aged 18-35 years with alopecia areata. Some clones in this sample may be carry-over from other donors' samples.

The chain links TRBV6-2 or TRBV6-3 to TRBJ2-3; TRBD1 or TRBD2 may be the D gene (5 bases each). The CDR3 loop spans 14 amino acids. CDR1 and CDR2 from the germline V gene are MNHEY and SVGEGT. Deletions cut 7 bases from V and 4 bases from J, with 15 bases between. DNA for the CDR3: TGTGCCAGCACCGGGACCTCAGCTCCAGATACGCAGTATTTT. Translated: CASTGTSAPDTQYF.

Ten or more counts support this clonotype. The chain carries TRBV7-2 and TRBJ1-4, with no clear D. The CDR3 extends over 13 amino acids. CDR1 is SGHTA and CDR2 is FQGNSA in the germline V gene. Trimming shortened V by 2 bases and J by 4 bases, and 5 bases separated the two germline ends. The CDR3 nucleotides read TGTGCCAGCAGCTTATGGCATAATGAAAAACTGTTTTTT. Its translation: CASSLWHNEKLFF.

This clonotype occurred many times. CDR3 bases: TGTGCCAGCAGCTTGATGACAGAGTATGGCTACACCTTC. Amino acid sequence: CASSLMTEYGYTF. The chain employs TRBV5-6 and TRBJ1-2, with D maybe TRBD1 (5 bases). The CDR3 covers 13 residues. Trimming shortened V by 1 base and J by 5 bases, and 9 bases separated the two germline ends. Looked up from germline, CDR1 is SGHDT and CDR2 is YYEEEE.

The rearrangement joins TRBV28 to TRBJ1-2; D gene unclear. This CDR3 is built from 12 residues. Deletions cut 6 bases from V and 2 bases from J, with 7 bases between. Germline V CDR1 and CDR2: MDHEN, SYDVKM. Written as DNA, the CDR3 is TGTGCCAGCAGACCCCCAAACTATGGCTACACCTTC. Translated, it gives CASRPPNYGYTF.

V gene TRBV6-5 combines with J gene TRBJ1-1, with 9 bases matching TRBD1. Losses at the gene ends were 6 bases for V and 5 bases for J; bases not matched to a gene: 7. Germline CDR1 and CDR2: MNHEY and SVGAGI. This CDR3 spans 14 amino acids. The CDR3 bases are TGTGCCAGCAGACAACAGGGGGCACTAACTGAAGCTTTCTTT. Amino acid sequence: CASRQQGALTEAFF.

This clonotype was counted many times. The CDR3 region has the DNA TGTGCCAGCAGTTACAGAAGGTTCAGCAATCAGCCCCAGCATTTT. Its protein is CASSYRRFSNQPQHF. This sequence joins TRBV6-2 or TRBV6-3 and TRBJ1-5; D is ambiguous. The CDR3 spans 15 residues. The ends were cut back, 2 bases at V and 1 base at J, with 9 bases in the middle. Germline CDR1 reads MNHEY; CDR2 reads SVGEGT.

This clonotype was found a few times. CDR3 sequence: CSATDGVYEQYF. The CDR3, as DNA: TGCAGTGCTACCGACGGAGTCTACGAGCAGTACTTC. V gene TRBV20-1 combines with J gene TRBJ2-7; D not certain. Germline V gives CDR1 DFQATT, CDR2 SNEGSKA (reference sequence). The germline V and J ends were trimmed by 4 bases and 3 bases, with 10 bases remaining between them. The CDR3 contains 12 residues.

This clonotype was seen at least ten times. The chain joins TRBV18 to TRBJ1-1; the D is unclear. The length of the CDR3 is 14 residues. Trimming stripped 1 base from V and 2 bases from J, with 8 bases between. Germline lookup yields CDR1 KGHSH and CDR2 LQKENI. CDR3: CASSPRSLNTEAFF. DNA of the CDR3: TGTGCCAGCTCACCACGATCACTTAACACTGAAGCTTTCTTT.

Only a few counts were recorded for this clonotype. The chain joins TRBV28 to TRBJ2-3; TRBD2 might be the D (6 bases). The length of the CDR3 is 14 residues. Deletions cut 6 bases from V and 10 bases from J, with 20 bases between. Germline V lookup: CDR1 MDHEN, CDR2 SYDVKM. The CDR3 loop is CASRLGGYSIAQYF. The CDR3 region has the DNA TGTGCCAGCAGACTGGGGGGTTACTCGATAGCGCAGTATTTT.

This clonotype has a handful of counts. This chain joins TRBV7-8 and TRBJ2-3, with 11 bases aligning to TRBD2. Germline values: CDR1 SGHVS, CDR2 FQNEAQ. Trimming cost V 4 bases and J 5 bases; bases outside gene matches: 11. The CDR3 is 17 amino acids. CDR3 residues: CASSSKMTSGDGDTQYF. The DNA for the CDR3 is TGTGCCAGCAGCTCCAAAATGACTAGCGGGGACGGAGATACGCAGTATTTT.

CDR3 residues: CASSPPDGLAGGADTQYF. DNA for the CDR3: TGTGCCAGCTCACCACCTGATGGATTAGCGGGGGGTGCAGATACGCAGTATTTT. The J gene is TRBJ2-3, the V gene TRBV18; TRBD2 matches 10 bases. Looked up from germline, CDR1 is KGHSH and CDR2 is LQKENI. J was trimmed by 4 bases and V by 0 bases; bases with no gene match: 10. The CDR3 spans 18 residues.

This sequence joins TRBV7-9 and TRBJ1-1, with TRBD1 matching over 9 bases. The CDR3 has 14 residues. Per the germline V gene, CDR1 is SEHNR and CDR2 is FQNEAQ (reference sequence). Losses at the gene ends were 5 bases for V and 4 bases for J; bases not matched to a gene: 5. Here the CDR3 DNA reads TGTGCCAGCAGCATACAGGGGGCAGCCACTGAAGCTTTCTTT. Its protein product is CASSIQGAATEAFF.

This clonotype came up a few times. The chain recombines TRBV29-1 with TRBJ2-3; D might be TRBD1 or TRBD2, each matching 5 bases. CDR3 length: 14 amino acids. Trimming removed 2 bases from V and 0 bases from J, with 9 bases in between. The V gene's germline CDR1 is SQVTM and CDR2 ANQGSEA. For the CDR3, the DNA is TGCAGCGTTGAAAAGGGGAGTAGCACAGATACGCAGTATTTT. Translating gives CSVEKGSSTDTQYF.

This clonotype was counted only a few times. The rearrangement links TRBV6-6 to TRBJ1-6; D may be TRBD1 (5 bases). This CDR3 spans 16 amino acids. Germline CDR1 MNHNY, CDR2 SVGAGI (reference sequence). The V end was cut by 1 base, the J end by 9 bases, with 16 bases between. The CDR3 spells CASSYFSGAGGSPLHF. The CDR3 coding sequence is TGTGCCAGCAGTTACTTTTCTGGGGCCGGTGGTTCACCCCTCCACTTT.

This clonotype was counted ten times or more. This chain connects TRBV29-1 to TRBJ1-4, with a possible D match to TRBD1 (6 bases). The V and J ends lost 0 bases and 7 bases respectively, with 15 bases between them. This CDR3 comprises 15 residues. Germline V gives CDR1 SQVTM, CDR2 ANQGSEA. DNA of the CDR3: TGCAGCGTTGAAGATGTCGGGGGCGTGGGTGAAAAACTGTTTTTT. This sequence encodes CSVEDVGGVGEKLFF.

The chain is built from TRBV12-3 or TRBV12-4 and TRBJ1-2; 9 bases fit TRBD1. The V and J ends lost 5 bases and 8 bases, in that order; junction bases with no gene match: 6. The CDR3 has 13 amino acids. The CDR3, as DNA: TGTGCCAGCAGTAGGGACAGGGCTCCGGGCTACACCTTC. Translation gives CASSRDRAPGYTF.

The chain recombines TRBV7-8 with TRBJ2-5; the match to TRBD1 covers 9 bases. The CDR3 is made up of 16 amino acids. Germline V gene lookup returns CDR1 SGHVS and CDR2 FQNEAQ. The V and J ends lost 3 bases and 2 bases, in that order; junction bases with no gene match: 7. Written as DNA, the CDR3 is TGTGCCAGCAGCTTTCACGGACAGGGGAAACAAGAGACCCAGTACTTC. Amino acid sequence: CASSFHGQGKQETQYF.

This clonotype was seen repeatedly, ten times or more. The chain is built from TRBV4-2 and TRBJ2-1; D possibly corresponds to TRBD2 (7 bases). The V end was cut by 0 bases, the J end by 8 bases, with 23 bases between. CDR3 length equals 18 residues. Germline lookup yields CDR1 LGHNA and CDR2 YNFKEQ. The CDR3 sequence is CASSQDRPVGGGIDEQFF. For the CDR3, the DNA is TGTGCCAGCAGCCAAGATCGCCCCGTGGGGGGGGGCATCGATGAGCAGTTCTTC.

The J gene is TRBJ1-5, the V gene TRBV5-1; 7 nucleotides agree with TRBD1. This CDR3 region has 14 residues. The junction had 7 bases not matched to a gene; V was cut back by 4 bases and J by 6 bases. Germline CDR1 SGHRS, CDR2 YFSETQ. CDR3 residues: CASSPDRESQPQHF. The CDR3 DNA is TGCGCCAGCAGCCCCGACAGGGAAAGTCAGCCCCAGCATTTT.

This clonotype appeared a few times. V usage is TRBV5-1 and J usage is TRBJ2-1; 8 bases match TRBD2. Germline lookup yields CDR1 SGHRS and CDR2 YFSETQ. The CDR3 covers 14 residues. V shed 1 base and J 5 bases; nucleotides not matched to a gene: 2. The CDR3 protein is CASSLRRGDNEQFF. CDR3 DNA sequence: TGCGCCAGCAGCTTGCGGCGGGGGGACAATGAGCAGTTCTTC.

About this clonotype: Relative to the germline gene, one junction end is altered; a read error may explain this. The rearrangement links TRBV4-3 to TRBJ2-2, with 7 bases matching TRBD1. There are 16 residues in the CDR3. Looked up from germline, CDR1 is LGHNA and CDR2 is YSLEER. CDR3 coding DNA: TGCGCCAGCAGCCAAGATACGACAGGGTACGCCGGGGAGCCGTTTTTT. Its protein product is CASSQDTTGYAGEPFF.

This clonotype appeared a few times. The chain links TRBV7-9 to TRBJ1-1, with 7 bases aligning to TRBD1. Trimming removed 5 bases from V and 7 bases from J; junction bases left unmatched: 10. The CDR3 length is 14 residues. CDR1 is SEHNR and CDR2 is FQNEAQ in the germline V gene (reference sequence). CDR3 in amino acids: CASSPPAGGGEAFF. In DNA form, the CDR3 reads TGTGCCAGCAGCCCCCCAGCAGGGGGAGGTGAAGCTTTCTTT. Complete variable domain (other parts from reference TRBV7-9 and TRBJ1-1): DTGVSQNPRHKITKRGQNVTFRCDPISEHNRLYWYRQTLGQGPEFLTYFQNEAQLEKSRLLSDRFSAERPKGSFSTLEIQRTEQGDSAMYLCASSPPAGGGEAFFGQGTRLTVV.

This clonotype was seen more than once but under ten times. In DNA, the CDR3 is TGTGCCAGCAGTGAAGGTCAGGGCTGGAATTCACCCCTCCACTTT. Amino acid sequence: CASSEGQGWNSPLHF. The chain joins TRBV6-1 to TRBJ1-6; possibly TRBD1 for D (5 bases). Germline V gives CDR1 MNHNS, CDR2 SASEGT. The CDR3 is made up of 15 amino acids. V was cut by 1 base and J by 7 bases, with 11 bases left in between.

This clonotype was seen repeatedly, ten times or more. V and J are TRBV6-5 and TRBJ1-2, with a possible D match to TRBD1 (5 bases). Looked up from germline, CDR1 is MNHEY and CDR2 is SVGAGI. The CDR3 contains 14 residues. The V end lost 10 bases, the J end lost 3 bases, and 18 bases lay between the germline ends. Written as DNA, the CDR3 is TGTGCCACCGTTACGTTCAGGGAAGACTATGGCTACACCTTC. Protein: CATVTFREDYGYTF.

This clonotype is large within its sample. This CDR3 is CASSYGQGADGELFF. Written as DNA, the CDR3 is TGTGCCAGCAGTTACGGGCAGGGGGCAGACGGGGAGCTGTTTTTT. This chain uses TRBV6-5 with TRBJ2-2; 8 bases fit TRBD1. Germline V gives CDR1 MNHEY, CDR2 SVGAGI. J gave up 7 bases and V 2 bases, and 6 bases lay outside the gene matches. The CDR3 contains 15 residues.

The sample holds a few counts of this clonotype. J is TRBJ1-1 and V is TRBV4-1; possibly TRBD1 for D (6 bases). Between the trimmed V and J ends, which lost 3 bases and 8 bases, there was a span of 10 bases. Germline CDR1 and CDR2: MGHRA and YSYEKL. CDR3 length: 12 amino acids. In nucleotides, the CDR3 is TGCGCCAGCAGCCAGATTCAGGGGGAAGCTTTCTTT. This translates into CASSQIQGEAFF.

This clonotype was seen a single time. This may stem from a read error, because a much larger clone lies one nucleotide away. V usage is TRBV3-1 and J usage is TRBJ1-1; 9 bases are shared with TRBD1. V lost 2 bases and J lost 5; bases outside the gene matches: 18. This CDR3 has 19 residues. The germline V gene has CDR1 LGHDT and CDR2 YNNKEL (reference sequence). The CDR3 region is CASSQLVGTGSFVATEAFF. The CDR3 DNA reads TGTGCCAGCAGCCAATTGGTCGGGACAGGGAGTTTCGTCGCGACTGAAGCTTTCTTT.